This T cell receptor beta chain came from a study of blood T cell repertoires in COVID-19. The CDR3 consists of 14 residues. The V gene end was trimmed by 6 bases and the J gene end by 4 bases; junction bases not matched to a gene: 9. Germline V gene sequence: CDR1 MNHEY, CDR2 SVGAGI. This clone was observed once. TCRdb keeps only in-frame clones here, not all; method: immunoSEQ multiplex PCR. This table has roughly 350,000 clones, 85% appearing once. The chain links TRBV6-5 to TRBJ2-7; 7 positions agree with TRBD2. Input material: peripheral blood. This receptor was obtained from a woman younger than 35 with acute or convalescent COVID-19. The CDR3 DNA reads as TGTGCCAGCAGCGCCGGGGGGTCCCTTTACGAGCAGTACTTC. It codes for CASSAGGSLYEQYF.